This is a list of T cell receptor beta chains from one sample in a study of blood T cell repertoires in COVID-19. The protocol was immunoSEQ multiplex PCR, while the TCRdb copy is restricted to in-frame clones and leaves out a portion. Among 130,000 or so clones listed, roughly 79% were seen once. Sequenced input: peripheral blood. All receptors derive from a human donor in a cohort sampled during active COVID-19. Each CDR3 is given with its conserved first and last residue. The order of the fields is clone size, D gene, V gene, J gene, CDR3 DNA, CDR3 protein. The D gene is left open where the match is weak. The listing skips clone size in some rows; elsewhere it reads once, few, many or a size class.

NA	NA	TRBV5-1	TRBJ1-6	TGCGCCAGCAGCTTGGGATTCCAGGGCGCAGATTCACCCCTCCACTTT	CASSLGFQGADSPLHF
NA	NA	TRBV7-2	TRBJ1-1	TGTGCCAGCAGCGGCGCTGGACAGTCCAAGGAAGCTTTCTTT	CASSGAGQSKEAFF
NA	TRBD2	TRBV10-1	TRBJ2-1	TGCGCCAGCAGTGAGAGGGTGCTAGCGGGGGGTAGGAGCTCCTACAATGAGCAGTTCTTC	CASSERVLAGGRSSYNEQFF
NA	NA	TRBV12-3/TRBV12-4	TRBJ2-7	TGTGCCAGCAGTTTGGACTACTACGAGCAGTACTTC	CASSLDYYEQYF
once	TRBD1	TRBV5-1	TRBJ2-7	TGCGCCAGCAGAGGACCGGGACAGGGTTATTCCCTAACCTACGAGCAGTACTTC	CASRGPGQGYSLTYEQYF
NA	TRBD1	TRBV6-2/TRBV6-3	TRBJ1-6	TGTGCCAGCAGCCCTTCGGGACAGAGGAATTCACCCCTCCACTTT	CASSPSGQRNSPLHF
NA	NA	TRBV5-8	TRBJ1-2	TGTGCCAGCAGCTTGGTCGGTACAGGGTGGAATGGCTACACCTTC	CASSLVGTGWNGYTF
NA	NA	TRBV11-2	TRBJ1-6	TGTGCCAGCAGCGTAGGCAGTGGGCCGACCCACTTT	CASSVGSGPTHF
NA	NA	TRBV20-1	TRBJ1-6	TGCAGTGCTAGAAGGAGTTCACCCCTCCACTTT	CSARRSSPLHF
NA	TRBD1	TRBV19	TRBJ1-1	TGTGCCAGTAGTGACCGACAGGGGCTGTTGAACACTGAAGCTTTCTTT	CASSDRQGLLNTEAFF
NA	NA	TRBV3-1/TRBV3-2	TRBJ2-1	TGTGCCAGCAGCCAAGATCGGGCCTACAATGAGCAGTTCTTC	CASSQDRAYNEQFF
once	NA	TRBV12-3/TRBV12-4	TRBJ1-1	TGTGCCAGCAGTTTCACAGAGAACACTGAAGCTTTCTTT	CASSFTENTEAFF
NA	NA	TRBV19	TRBJ1-2	TGTGCCTTGCGGGAAGTCGGCTATGGCTACACCTTC	CALREVGYGYTF
NA	NA	TRBV18	TRBJ1-3	TGTGCCAGCTCACCCCGAGAGGTCGGAAACACCATATATTTT	CASSPREVGNTIYF
few	TRBD1	TRBV6-5	TRBJ1-1	TGTGCCAGCAGTTCCCGACAGGGAAAAACTGAAGCTTTCTTT	CASSSRQGKTEAFF
once	NA	TRBV29-1	TRBJ2-7	TGCAGCGTTGAAATGCACGGGGAGAGAGAGCAGTACTTC	CSVEMHGEREQYF
few	TRBD1	TRBV10-2	TRBJ2-7	TGCGCCAGCAGCGGCACAGGGGCCAGCTCCTACGAGCAGTACTTC	CASSGTGASSYEQYF
NA	TRBD1	TRBV30	TRBJ2-2	TGTGCCTGGAGTTCCGGACAGGGGAACACCGGGGAGCTGTTTTTT	CAWSSGQGNTGELFF
NA	TRBD1	TRBV19	TRBJ2-1	TGTGCCAGTACAAACCCCGGGACAGGGGCCAATGAGCAGTTCTTC	CASTNPGTGANEQFF
few	NA	TRBV3-1/TRBV3-2	TRBJ1-2	TGTGCCAGCAGCCAAGTATCCCATGGCTACACCTTC	CASSQVSHGYTF
NA	NA	TRBV12-3/TRBV12-4	TRBJ2-7	TGTGCCAGCTCCCCCTCGCCCTTGCGCGAGCAGTACTTC	CASSPSPLREQYF
NA	NA	TRBV5-4	TRBJ2-2	TGTGCCAGCAGCCCAGGGGCGGGGAACACCGGGGAGCTGTTTTTT	CASSPGAGNTGELFF
NA	TRBD2	TRBV30	TRBJ2-1	TGTGCCTGGAGTCTCCGGACTAGACGCAATGAGCAGTTCTTC	CAWSLRTRRNEQFF
NA	NA	TRBV10-1	TRBJ1-1	TGCGCCAGCAGCCTAACAGGGTCTGAAGCTTTCTTT	CASSLTGSEAFF
NA	TRBD1	TRBV9	TRBJ2-7	TGTGCCAGCAGCGCAGGACAGGGGACCTACGAGCAGTACTTC	CASSAGQGTYEQYF
many	NA	TRBV19	TRBJ2-1	TGTGCCAGTAGTATAGAGGCGGAATACAATGAGCAGTTCTTC	CASSIEAEYNEQFF
NA	NA	TRBV29-1	TRBJ2-2	TGCAGCGTCTCACTACTTGTAGACACCGGGGAGCTGTTTTTT	CSVSLLVDTGELFF
NA	NA	TRBV6-1	TRBJ1-3	TGTGCCAGCAGTGAGGGAGGGACTGGAAACACCATATATTTT	CASSEGGTGNTIYF
NA	TRBD1	TRBV27	TRBJ1-1	TGTGCCAGCATCCCCATCAGGGGGCTGTGGACTGAAGCTTTCTTT	CASIPIRGLWTEAFF
NA	TRBD2	TRBV18	TRBJ2-1	TGTGCCAGCTCACCACGGCTAGCGGGGAGAGACAATGAGCAGTTCTTC	CASSPRLAGRDNEQFF
NA	TRBD1	TRBV5-1	TRBJ1-1	TGCGCCAGCAGCGCGACAGGGGGCACTGAAGCTTTCTTT	CASSATGGTEAFF